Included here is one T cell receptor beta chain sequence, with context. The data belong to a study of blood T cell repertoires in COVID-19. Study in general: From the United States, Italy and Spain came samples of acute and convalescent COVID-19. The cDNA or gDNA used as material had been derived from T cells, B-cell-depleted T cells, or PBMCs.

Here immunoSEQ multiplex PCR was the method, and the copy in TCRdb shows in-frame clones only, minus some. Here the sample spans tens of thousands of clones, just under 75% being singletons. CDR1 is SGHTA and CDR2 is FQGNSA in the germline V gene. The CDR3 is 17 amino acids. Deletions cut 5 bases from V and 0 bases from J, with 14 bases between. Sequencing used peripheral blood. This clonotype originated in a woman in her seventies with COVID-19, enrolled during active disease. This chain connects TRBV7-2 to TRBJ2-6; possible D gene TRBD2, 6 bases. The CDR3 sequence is CASSPGLRGSGANVLTF. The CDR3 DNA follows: TGTGCCAGCAGCCCTGGACTGCGGGGCTCTGGGGCCAACGTCCTGACTTTC.